This TCR beta chain was retrieved from a study of blood T cell repertoires in COVID-19. At the level of the study: Both acute and convalescent COVID-19 samples were obtained from the United States, Italy and Spain. T cells, B-cell-depleted T cells, or PBMCs provided the cDNA or gDNA that served as material.

V was cut by 2 bases and J by 0 bases, with 15 bases left in between. The CDR3 is 17 amino acids. Looked up from germline, CDR1 is SGHTS and CDR2 is YDEGEE. Per the original data handling: Estimates of nucleated cell counts were drawn from the amplification of reference gene primers. Some clones are missing from TCRdb's copy, which holds only in-frame ones; the method was immunoSEQ multiplex PCR. That table supplies the V and J calls and clone size; D and trimming were determined from the DNA. The repertoire holds fewer than 350,000 clones, with 85% to 90% as singletons. The chain has TRBV5-8 and TRBJ1-5; D is uncertain. Sequencing input: peripheral blood. This sequence originates from a man aged 40-49 years with acute or convalescent COVID-19. CDR3 in DNA: TGTGCCAGCAGCTTAACCCCCGGGGAGGGTAGCAATCAGCCCCAGCATTTT. Protein sequence: CASSLTPGEGSNQPQHF.